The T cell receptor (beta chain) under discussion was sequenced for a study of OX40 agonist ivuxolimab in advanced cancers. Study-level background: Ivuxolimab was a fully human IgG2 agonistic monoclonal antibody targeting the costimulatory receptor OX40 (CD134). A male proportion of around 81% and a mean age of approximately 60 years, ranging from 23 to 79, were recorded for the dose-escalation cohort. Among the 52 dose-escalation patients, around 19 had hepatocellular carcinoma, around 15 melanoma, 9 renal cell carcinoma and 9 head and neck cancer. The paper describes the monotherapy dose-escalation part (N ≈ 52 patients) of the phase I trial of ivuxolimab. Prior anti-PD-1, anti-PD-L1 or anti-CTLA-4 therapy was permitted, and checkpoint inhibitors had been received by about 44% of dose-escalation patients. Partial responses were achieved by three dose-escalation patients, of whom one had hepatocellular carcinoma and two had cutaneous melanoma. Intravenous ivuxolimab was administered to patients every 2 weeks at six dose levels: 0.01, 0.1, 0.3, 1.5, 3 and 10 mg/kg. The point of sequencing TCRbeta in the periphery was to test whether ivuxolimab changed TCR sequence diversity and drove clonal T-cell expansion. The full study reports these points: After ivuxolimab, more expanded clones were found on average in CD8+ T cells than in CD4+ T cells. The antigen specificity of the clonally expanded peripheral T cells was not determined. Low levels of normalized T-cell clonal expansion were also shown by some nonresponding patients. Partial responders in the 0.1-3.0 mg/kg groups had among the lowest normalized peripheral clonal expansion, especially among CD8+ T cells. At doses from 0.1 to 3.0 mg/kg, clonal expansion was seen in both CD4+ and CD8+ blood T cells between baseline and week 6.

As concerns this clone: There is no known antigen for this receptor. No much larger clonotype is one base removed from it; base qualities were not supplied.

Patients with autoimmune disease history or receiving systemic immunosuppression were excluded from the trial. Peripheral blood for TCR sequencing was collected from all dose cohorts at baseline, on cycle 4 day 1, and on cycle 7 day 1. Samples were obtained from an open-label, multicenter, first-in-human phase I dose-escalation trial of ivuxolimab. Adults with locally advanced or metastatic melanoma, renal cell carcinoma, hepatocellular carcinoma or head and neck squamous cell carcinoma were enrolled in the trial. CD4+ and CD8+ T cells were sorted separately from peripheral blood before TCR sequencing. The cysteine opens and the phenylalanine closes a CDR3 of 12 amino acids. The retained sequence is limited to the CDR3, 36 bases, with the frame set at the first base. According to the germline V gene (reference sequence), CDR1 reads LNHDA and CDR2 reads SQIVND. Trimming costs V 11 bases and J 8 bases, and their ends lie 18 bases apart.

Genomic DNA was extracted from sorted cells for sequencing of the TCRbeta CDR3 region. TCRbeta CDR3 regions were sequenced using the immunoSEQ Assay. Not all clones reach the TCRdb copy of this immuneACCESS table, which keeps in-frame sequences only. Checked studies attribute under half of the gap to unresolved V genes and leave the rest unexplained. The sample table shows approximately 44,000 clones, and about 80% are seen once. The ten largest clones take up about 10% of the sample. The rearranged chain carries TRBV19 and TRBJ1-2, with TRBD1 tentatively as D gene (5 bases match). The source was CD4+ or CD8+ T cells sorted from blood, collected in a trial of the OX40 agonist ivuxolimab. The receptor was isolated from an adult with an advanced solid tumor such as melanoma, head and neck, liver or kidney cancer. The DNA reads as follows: TGTGCCTGTGTCAGGCAGGGAGGCGGCTACACCTTC. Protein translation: CACVRQGGGYTF.